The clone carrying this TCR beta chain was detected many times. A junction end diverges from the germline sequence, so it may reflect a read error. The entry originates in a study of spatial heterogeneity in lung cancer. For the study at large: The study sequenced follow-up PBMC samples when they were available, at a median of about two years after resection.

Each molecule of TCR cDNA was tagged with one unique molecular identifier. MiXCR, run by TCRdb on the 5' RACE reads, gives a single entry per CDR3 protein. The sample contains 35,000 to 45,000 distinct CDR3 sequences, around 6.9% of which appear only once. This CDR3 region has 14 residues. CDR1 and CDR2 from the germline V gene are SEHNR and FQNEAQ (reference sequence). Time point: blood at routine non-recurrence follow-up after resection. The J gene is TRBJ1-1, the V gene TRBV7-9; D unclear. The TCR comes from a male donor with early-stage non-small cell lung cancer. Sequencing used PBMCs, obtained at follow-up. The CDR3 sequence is CASTLKMGNTEAFF. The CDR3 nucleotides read TGTGCCAGCACCTTAAAAATGGGTAACACTGAAGCTTTCTTT.